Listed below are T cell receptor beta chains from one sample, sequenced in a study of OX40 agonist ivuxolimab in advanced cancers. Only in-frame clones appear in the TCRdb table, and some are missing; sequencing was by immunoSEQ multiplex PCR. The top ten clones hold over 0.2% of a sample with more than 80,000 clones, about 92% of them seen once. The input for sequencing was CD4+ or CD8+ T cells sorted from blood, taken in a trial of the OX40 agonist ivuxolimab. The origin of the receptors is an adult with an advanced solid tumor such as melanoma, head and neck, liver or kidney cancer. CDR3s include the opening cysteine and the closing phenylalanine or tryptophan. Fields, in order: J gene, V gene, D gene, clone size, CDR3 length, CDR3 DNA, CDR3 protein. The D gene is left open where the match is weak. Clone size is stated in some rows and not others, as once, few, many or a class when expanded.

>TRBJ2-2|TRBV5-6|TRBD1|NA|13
TGTGCAACCTTAGGGGGCAACACCGGGGAGCTGTTTTTT
CATLGGNTGELFF
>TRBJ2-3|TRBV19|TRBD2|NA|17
TGTGCCAGTAGTATCCGGGGGGACGGATCGGGTCTCGATACGCAGTATTTT
CASSIRGDGSGLDTQYF
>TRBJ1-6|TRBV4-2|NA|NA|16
TGTGCCAGCAGCCAAGGAGAGAGACAGTCGGGGTCACCCCTCCACTTT
CASSQGERQSGSPLHF
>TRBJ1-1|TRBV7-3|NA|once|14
TGTGCCAGCAGCTTACTGGGCATGAACACTGAAGCTTTCTTT
CASSLLGMNTEAFF
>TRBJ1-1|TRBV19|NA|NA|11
TGTGCCAGTAGTCTTAACACTGAAGCTTTCTTT
CASSLNTEAFF
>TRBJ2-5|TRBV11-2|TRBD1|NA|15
TGTGCCAGCAGCGCACGGGACAGGGGGTCGGAGACCCAGTACTTC
CASSARDRGSETQYF
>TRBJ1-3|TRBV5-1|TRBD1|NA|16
TGCGCCAGCAGCTTGGTGGGAGGGGGCCGAGGAAACACCATATATTTT
CASSLVGGGRGNTIYF
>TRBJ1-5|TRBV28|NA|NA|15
TGTGCCAGCAGTTTAATAGGGGTCGGCAATCAGCCCCAGCATTTT
CASSLIGVGNQPQHF
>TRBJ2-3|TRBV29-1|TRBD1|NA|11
TGCAGCGACCGGACAGGGGGCCCGCAGTATTTT
CSDRTGGPQYF
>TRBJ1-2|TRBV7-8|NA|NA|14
TGTGCCAGCAGCCCCCGGGTTTTGGGCTATGGCTACACCTTC
CASSPRVLGYGYTF
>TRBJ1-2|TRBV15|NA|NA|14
TGTGCCACCAGCAGAGTCAGAACCTCCTCGGGCTACACCTTC
CATSRVRTSSGYTF
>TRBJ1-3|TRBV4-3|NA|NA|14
TGCGCCAGCAGCCAAGCGGCCTACAGAAACACCATATATTTT
CASSQAAYRNTIYF
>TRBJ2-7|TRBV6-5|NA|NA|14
TGTGCCAGCAGTTACGTGGCAGGATCCTACGAGCAGTACTTC
CASSYVAGSYEQYF
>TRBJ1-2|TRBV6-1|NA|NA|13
TGTGCCAGCAGTGTCAGGGGTAACTATGGCTACACCTTC
CASSVRGNYGYTF
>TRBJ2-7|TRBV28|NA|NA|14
TGTGCCAGCAGTTTAGGGCAGGGAGCCTACGAGCAGTACTTC
CASSLGQGAYEQYF
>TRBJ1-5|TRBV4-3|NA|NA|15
TGCGCCAGCAGCCAAGACCCAGGGGTTGAACAGCCCCAGCATTTT
CASSQDPGVEQPQHF
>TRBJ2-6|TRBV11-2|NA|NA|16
TGTGCCAGCAGCTCTAGGGGGAGAACTGGGGCCAACGTCCTGACTTTC
CASSSRGRTGANVLTF
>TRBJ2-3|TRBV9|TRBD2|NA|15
TGTGCCAGCAGCGTAAACTCCTGGGGAGGGGATACGCAGTATTTT
CASSVNSWGGDTQYF
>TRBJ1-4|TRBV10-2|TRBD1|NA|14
TGCGCCAGCAGTGGACAGGGGCCTCCCGGGAAACTGTTTTTT
CASSGQGPPGKLFF
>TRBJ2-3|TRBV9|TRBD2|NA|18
TGTGCCAGCAGCCTTGAATCCTATTTAGGCGGGAGAACAGATACGCAGTATTTT
CASSLESYLGGRTDTQYF
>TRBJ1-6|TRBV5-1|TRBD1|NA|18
TGCGCCAGCAGCTACATGACAGGGGCGAGCTCCTATAATTCACCCCTCCACTTT
CASSYMTGASSYNSPLHF
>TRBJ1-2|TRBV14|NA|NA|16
TGTGCCAGCAGCCTGCCCCCATGGGGGGGTTTCGTCGGCTACACCTTC
CASSLPPWGGFVGYTF
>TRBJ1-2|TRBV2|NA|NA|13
TGTGCCAGCAGTGATCGGGGGGGTAATGGCTACACCTTC
CASSDRGGNGYTF
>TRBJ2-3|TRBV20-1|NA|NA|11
TGCAGTGCTAGCTTCACAGATACGCAGTATTTT
CSASFTDTQYF
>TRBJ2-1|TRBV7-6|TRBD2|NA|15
TGTGCCAGCAGCTTAGCGTGGCTAGCGGGACGTGAGCAGTTCTTC
CASSLAWLAGREQFF
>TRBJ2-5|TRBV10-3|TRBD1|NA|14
TGTGCCATCCGCTCCCGACAGGGGCAAGAGACCCAGTACTTC
CAIRSRQGQETQYF
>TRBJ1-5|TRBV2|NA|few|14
TGTGCCAGCAGTGAAACAGGGCTCTATCAGCCCCAGCATTTT
CASSETGLYQPQHF
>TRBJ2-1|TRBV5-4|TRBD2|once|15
TGTGCCAGCAGCCCGACTAGCGGACACTACAATGAGCAGTTCTTC
CASSPTSGHYNEQFF
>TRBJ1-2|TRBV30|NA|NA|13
TGTGCCTGGAGCGTAACAGGGTGGTCGGGCTACACCTTC
CAWSVTGWSGYTF